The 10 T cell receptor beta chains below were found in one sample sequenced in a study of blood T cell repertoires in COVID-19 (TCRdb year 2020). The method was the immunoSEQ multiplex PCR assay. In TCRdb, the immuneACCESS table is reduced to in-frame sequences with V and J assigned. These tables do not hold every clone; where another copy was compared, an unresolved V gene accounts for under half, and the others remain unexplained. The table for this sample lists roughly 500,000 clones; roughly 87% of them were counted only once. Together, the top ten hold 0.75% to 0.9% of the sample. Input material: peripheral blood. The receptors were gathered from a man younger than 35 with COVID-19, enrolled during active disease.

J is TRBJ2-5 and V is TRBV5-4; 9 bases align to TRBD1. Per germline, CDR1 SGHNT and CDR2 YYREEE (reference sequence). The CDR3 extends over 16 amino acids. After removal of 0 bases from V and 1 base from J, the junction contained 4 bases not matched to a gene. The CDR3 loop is CASSLDGTGPQETQYF. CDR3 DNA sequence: TGTGCCAGCAGCTTGGATGGGACAGGGCCCCAAGAGACCCAGTACTTC.

CDR3 nucleotide sequence: TGTGCCAGCAGCTTAGAGACAGGGAGGGAGACCCAGTACTTC. Protein product: CASSLETGRETQYF. This chain connects TRBV5-4 to TRBJ2-5; a weak D match, TRBD1 (7 bases). CDR1 and CDR2 (germline): SGHNT, YYREEE (reference sequence). V lost 2 bases to trimming and J lost 5 bases, with 13 bases between them. CDR3 length: 14 residues.

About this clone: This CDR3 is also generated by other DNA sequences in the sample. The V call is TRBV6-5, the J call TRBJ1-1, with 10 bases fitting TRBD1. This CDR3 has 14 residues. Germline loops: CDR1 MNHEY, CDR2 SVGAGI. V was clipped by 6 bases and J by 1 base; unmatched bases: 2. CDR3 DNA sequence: TGTGCCAGCAGACGGGACAGGGGGAACACTGAAGCTTTCTTT. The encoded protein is CASRRDRGNTEAFF.

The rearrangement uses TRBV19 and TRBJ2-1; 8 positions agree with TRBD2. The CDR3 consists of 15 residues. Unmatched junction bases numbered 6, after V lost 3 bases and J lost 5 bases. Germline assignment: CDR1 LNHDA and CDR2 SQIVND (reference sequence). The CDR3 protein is CASSIREGWNNEQFF. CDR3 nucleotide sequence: TGTGCCAGTAGTATCCGGGAGGGGTGGAACAATGAGCAGTTCTTC.

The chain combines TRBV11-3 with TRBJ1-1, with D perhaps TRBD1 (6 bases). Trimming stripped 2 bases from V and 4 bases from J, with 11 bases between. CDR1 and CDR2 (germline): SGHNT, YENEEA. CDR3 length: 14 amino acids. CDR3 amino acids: CASSLPTGLTEAFF. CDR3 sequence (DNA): TGTGCCAGCAGCTTACCCACAGGGCTCACTGAAGCTTTCTTT.

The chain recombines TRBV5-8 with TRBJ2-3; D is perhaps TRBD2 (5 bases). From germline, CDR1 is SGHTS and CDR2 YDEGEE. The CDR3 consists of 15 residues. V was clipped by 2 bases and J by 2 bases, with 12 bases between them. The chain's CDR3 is CASSLSGIYTDTQYF. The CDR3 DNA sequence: TGTGCCAGCAGCTTAAGCGGCATATACACAGATACGCAGTATTTT.

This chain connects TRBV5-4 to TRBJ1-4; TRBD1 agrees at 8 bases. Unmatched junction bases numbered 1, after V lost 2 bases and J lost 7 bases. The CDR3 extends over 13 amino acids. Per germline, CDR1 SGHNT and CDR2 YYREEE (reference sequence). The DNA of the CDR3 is TGTGCCAGCAGCTTTGGACAGGGTGAAAAACTGTTTTTT. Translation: CASSFGQGEKLFF.

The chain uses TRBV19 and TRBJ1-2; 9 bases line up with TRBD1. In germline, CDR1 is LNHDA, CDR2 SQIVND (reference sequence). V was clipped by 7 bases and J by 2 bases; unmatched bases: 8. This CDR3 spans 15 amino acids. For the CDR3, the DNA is TGTGCCAGTAAAGATACAGGGGGCGCGAACTATGGCTACACCTTC. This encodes CASKDTGGANYGYTF.

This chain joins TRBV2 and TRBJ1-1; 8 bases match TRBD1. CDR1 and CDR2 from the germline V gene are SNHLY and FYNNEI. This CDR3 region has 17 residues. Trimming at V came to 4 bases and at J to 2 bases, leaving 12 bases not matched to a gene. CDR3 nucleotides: TGTGCCAGCAGTGTGGTAGTCACAGGGGGAAGAAACACTGAAGCTTTCTTT. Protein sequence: CASSVVVTGGRNTEAFF.

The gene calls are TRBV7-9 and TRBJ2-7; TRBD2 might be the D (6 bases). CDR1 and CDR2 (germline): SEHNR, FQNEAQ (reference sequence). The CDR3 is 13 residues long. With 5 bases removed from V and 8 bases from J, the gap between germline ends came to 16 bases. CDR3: CASSPRDFSQQYF. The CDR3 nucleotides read TGTGCCAGCAGCCCCCGGGACTTTTCCCAGCAGTACTTC.